This T cell receptor (beta chain) was sequenced for a study of CD8+ T cells in alopecia areata. Study context: Those treated were given oral tofacitinib at 5 to 10 mg twice daily.

The authors extracted RNA and reverse transcribed it into cDNA as the sequencing template. Clones were sequenced by immunoSEQ multiplex PCR, and TCRdb holds only the in-frame ones, with some missing. The sample records around 110,000 clones, 84% being singletons. V gave up 5 bases and J gave up 4 bases, with 9 bases separating them. The CDR3 spans 13 residues. Per germline, CDR1 PRHDT and CDR2 FYEKMQ (reference sequence). Documented treatment: oral pan-JAK inhibitor, 5-10 mg twice daily. The study team obtained lesional scalp punch biopsies and peripheral blood from alopecia areata patients. This sequence joins TRBV13 and TRBJ1-3, with no clear D. Source: CD8+ T cells sorted from blood, taken at week 24, from a patient treated with tofacitinib. The receptor's source is a human donor with alopecia areata. CDR3 protein: CASSRVSGNTIYF. For the CDR3, the DNA is TGTGCCAGCAGCCGGGTCAGCGGAAACACCATATATTTT.